This T cell receptor beta chain derives from a study of CD8 T cells in Susac syndrome. The study's findings and limits: CD4+ repertoires of Susac syndrome patients lacked detectable clonal expansion.

Comments on this clonotype: Its specificity is not known.

Trimming shortened V by 1 base and J by 10 bases, and 17 bases separated the two germline ends. Germline values: CDR1 SGHDN, CDR2 FVKESK. This CDR3 contains 14 residues. Reverse transcription of about 0.45 to 1 ug RNA was carried out with random hexamers. One entry per CDR3 protein results from TCRdb running MiXCR on the immunoSEQ multiplex PCR reads. This repertoire shows about 210,000 distinct CDR3 sequences, about 94% found once; its top ten account for under 0.2%. The diagnostic criteria were recently defined, and patients with Susac syndrome met them for definite or probable disease. Sequenced input: CD4+ T cells from PBMCs. The chain has TRBV14 and TRBJ2-7; either TRBD1 or TRBD2 may fit D (5 bases each). The TCR sequence derives from a human donor with Susac syndrome. Here the CDR3 DNA reads TGTGCCAGCAGCCAAGGGACGACAGCGGACTCACAGTACTTC. Translating gives CASSQGTTADSQYF.